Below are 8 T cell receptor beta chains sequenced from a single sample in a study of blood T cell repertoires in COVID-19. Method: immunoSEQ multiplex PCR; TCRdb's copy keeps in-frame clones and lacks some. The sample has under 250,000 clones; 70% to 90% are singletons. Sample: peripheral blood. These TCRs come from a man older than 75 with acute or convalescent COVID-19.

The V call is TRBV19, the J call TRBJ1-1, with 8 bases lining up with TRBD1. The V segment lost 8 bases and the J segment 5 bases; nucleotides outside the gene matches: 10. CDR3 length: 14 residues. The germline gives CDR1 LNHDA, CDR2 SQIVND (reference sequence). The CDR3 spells CASQNDRGGTEAFF. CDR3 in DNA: TGTGCCAGTCAAAACGACAGGGGAGGAACTGAAGCTTTCTTT.

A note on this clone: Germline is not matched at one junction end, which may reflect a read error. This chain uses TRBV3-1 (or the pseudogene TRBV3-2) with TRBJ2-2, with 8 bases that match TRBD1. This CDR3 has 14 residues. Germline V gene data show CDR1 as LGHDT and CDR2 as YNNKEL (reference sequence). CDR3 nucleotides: TGTGCTAGCAGGGGGCGTCTAAGCACCGGGGAGCTGTTTTTT. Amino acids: CASRGRLSTGELFF.

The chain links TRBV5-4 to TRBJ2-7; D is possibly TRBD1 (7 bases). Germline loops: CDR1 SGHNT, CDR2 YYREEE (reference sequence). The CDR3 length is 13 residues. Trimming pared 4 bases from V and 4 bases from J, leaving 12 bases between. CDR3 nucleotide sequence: TGTGCCAGCAGCCCAGCAGGGGGGTACGAGCAGTACTTC. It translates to CASSPAGGYEQYF.

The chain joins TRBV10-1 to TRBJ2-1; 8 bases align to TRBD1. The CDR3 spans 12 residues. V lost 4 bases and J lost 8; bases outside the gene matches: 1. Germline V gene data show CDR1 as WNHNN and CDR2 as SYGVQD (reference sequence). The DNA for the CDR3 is TGCGCCAGCAGTGGGACAGGGCATGAGCAGTTCTTC. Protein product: CASSGTGHEQFF.

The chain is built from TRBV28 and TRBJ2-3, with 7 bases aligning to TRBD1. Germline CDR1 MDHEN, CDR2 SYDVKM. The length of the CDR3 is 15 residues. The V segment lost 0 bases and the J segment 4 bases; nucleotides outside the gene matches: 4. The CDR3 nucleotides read TGTGCCAGCAGTTTATGGGCCGGGACAGCAGATACGCAGTATTTT. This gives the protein CASSLWAGTADTQYF.

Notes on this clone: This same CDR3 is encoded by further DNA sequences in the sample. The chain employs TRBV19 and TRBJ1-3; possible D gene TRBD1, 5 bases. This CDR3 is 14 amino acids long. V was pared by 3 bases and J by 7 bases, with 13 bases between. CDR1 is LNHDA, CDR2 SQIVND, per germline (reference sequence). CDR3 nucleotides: TGTGCCAGTAGTATCGACTCATCAGGGAACACCATATATTTT. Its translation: CASSIDSSGNTIYF.

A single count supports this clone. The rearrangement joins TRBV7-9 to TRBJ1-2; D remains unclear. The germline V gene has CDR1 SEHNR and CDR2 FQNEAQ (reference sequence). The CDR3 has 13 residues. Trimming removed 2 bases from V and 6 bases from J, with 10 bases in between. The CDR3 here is CASSLPGKNGYTF. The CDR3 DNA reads TGTGCCAGCAGCTTACCGGGTAAAAATGGCTACACCTTC. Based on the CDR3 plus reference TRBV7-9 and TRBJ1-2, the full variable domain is DTGVSQNPRHKITKRGQNVTFRCDPISEHNRLYWYRQTLGQGPEFLTYFQNEAQLEKSRLLSDRFSAERPKGSFSTLEIQRTEQGDSAMYLCASSLPGKNGYTFGSGTRLTVV.

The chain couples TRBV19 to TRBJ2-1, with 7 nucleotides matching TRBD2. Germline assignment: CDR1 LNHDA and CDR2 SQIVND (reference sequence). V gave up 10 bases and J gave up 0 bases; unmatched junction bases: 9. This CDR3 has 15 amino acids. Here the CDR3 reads CATYMGGGSYNEQFF. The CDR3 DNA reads TGTGCCACCTATATGGGGGGGGGCTCCTACAATGAGCAGTTCTTC.